There are many counts of the clone carrying this TCR beta chain. Antigen specificity is unknown. The data derive from a study of regulatory T cells in long-lasting Graves disease. Study outcomes and limitations: Lower TCR diversity characterized persistent Graves' patients relative to newly diagnosed patients. Samples came from peripheral blood alone, without thyroid tissue.

CDR3-region Arm-PCR and iRepertoire HTBI primers produced the TCR beta libraries. MiXCR, applied by TCRdb to the multiplex PCR reads, yields one record per CDR3 protein. The sample records some 330,000 distinct CDR3 sequences, over 9.5% being singletons. V lost 2 bases to trimming and J lost 5 bases, with 16 bases between them. The germline gives CDR1 SGHTA, CDR2 FQGNSA. CDR3 length equals 16 residues. Indicated time point: newly diagnosed GD, antithyroid drugs for less than 3 months. Extracted PBMC RNA gave rise to the TCR library. The sample was also reused in another study, on T cells in Graves' hyperthyroidism and ophthalmopathy.

V gene TRBV7-2 combines with J gene TRBJ2-1; the D gene is possibly TRBD1 (6 bases). The starting material was peripheral blood mononuclear cells (PBMCs), obtained at new diagnosis, from a patient treated with antithyroid drugs. This receptor was obtained from a woman younger than 30 with Graves disease. This chain's CDR3 is CASSLLSGWDNNEQFF. CDR3 nucleotides: TGTGCCAGCAGCTTATTGAGCGGATGGGACAACAATGAGCAGTTCTTC.